This T cell receptor beta chain was retrieved from a study of control samples from healthy donors and cancer patients. TCRdb's copy holds only in-frame clones and misses some; the assay was immunoSEQ multiplex PCR. The repertoire holds roughly 370,000 clones, around nine tenths seen once, with around 6.8% in the top ten. Germline CDR1 SQVTM, CDR2 ANQGSEA. The CDR3 extends over 13 amino acids. V was clipped by 4 bases and J by 6 bases, with 13 bases between them. The sequence came from a man between 40 and 49 years old with head and neck cancer. The chain links TRBV29-1 to TRBJ1-5; TRBD1 is a possible D gene (5 bases). The sequenced material came from PBMCs. CDR3 coding DNA: TGCAGCGTTGCCCAGGGATTTAGTCAGCCCCAGCATTTT. Translating it yields CSVAQGFSQPQHF.